This T cell receptor beta chain was recorded in a study of blood T cell repertoires in COVID-19. On the study more broadly: Acute and convalescent COVID-19 specimens originated in the United States, Italy and Spain. T cells, B-cell-depleted T cells, or PBMCs provided the cDNA or gDNA that served as material.

CDR3 length equals 13 residues. Trimming pared 0 bases from V and 3 bases from J, leaving 6 bases between. CDR1 GTSNPN and CDR2 SVGIG come from the germline V gene (reference sequence). In the original analysis: For nucleated cells, counts were estimated from reference gene primer amplification. Assay: immunoSEQ multiplex PCR; the TCRdb copy retains only in-frame clones and omits some. V and J calls plus clone size are reproduced from that table; the DNA served to infer D and trimming. Of over 85,000 clones listed, 75% to 95% are singletons. This sequence joins TRBV30 and TRBJ2-1; D is uncertain. The specimen sequenced was peripheral blood. The sequence was collected from a young man with acute or convalescent COVID-19. The CDR3 spells CAWSVRHYNEQFF. In nucleotides, the CDR3 is TGTGCCTGGAGTGTACGACACTACAATGAGCAGTTCTTC.